These 19 T cell receptor beta chains were sequenced from one sample in a study of blood T cells in healthy people across ages. With a J-beta primer mix and a sample-barcoded 5' primer, a second PCR ran about 7 to 12 cycles. TCRdb processed the 5' RACE reads anew with MiXCR; each CDR3 protein has one entry. The sample lists approximately 790,000 distinct CDR3 sequences, around two thirds occurring once. What was sequenced was blood. Receptors originate from a man aged 25-45 years in good health.

The J gene is TRBJ2-7, the V gene TRBV6-2 or TRBV6-3; 12 positions match TRBD2. CDR3 length: 17 residues. CDR1 is MNHEY, CDR2 SVGEGT, per germline. V was clipped by 4 bases and J by 2 bases; unmatched bases: 9. In DNA, the CDR3 is TGTGCCAGCAGTTCCACAGGACTAGCGGGGCTTCCCTACGAGCAGTACTTC. It specifies CASSSTGLAGLPYEQYF.

The chain couples TRBV20-1 to TRBJ2-1; TRBD1 aligns across 10 bases. Germline CDR1 reads DFQATT; CDR2 reads SNEGSKA (reference sequence). CDR3 length equals 19 residues. Trimming cost V 5 bases and J 3 bases; bases outside gene matches: 19. CDR3 sequence (DNA): TGCAGTGCTTCTGATCCGGGACAGGGGTCTTTGGTTGGCTACAATGAGCAGTTCTTC. As protein: CSASDPGQGSLVGYNEQFF.

The rearrangement joins TRBV7-9 to TRBJ2-3; TRBD1 matches 8 bases. CDR1 and CDR2 (germline): SEHNR, FQNEAQ (reference sequence). The CDR3 spans 16 residues. The junction had 3 bases not matched to a gene; V was cut back by 1 base and J by 0 bases. In DNA form, the CDR3 reads TGTGCCAGCAGCTTAGGACAGGGGCTTAGCACAGATACGCAGTATTTT. It is translated as CASSLGQGLSTDTQYF.

The chain employs TRBV29-1 and TRBJ2-7, with 9 bases fitting TRBD1. Trimming removed 3 bases from V and 0 bases from J; junction bases left unmatched: 3. The CDR3 contains 14 residues. Germline V gene lookup returns CDR1 SQVTM and CDR2 ANQGSEA. Here the CDR3 DNA reads TGCAGCGTTGACGGGACAGGGAGCTCCTACGAGCAGTACTTC. Protein sequence: CSVDGTGSSYEQYF.

This clonotype appeared a few times. CDR3 region: CASSQEGAGTIETQYF. CDR3 DNA: TGTGCCAGCAGCCAAGAAGGAGCGGGGACCATTGAGACCCAGTACTTC. The rearrangement joins TRBV4-2 to TRBJ2-5, with TRBD2 matching over 7 bases. Germline V lookup: CDR1 LGHNA, CDR2 YNFKEQ. There are 16 residues in the CDR3. V lost 0 bases to trimming and J lost 5 bases; unmatched junction nucleotides: 9.

The J gene is TRBJ1-6, the V gene TRBV5-6, with a weak D call TRBD1 (5 bases). Germline V lookup: CDR1 SGHDT, CDR2 YYEEEE. The CDR3 has 15 residues. V shed 2 bases and J shed 7 bases, with 13 bases lying between them. CDR3 protein: CASSFRGSPNSPLHF. The CDR3 DNA follows: TGTGCCAGCAGCTTTCGGGGCAGCCCGAATTCACCCCTCCACTTT.

This clonotype turned up a few times. J is TRBJ2-1 and V is TRBV4-3; 11 bases are a match to TRBD2. The CDR3 is made up of 15 amino acids. Looked up from germline, CDR1 is LGHNA and CDR2 is YSLEER. J was trimmed by 8 bases and V by 6 bases; bases with no gene match: 9. Here the CDR3 reads CASSAEASGGHEQFF. The CDR3 DNA follows: TGCGCCAGCAGTGCCGAGGCTAGCGGGGGGCATGAGCAGTTCTTC.

V usage is TRBV20-1 and J usage is TRBJ1-1; no firm D call. The V end was cut by 5 bases, the J end by 5 bases, with 18 bases between. This CDR3 comprises 14 residues. Looked up from germline, CDR1 is DFQATT and CDR2 is SNEGSKA (reference sequence). In DNA, the CDR3 is TGCAGTGCTTTTCTGGGCCGAGCTGGGACTGAAGCTTTCTTT. It encodes CSAFLGRAGTEAFF.

The chain links TRBV3-1 to TRBJ1-5; TRBD1 is a possible D gene (6 bases). V shed 0 bases and J shed 3 bases, with 9 bases lying between them. The germline V gene encodes CDR1 LGHDT and CDR2 YNNKEL (reference sequence). The CDR3 totals 15 residues. The CDR3 sequence: CASSQDNRANQPQHF. The CDR3 bases are TGTGCCAGCAGCCAAGATAACAGGGCCAATCAGCCCCAGCATTTT. The full variable domain, with the rest looked up from reference TRBV3-1 and TRBJ1-5, is DTAVSQTPKYLVTQMGNDKSIKCEQNLGHDTMYWYKQDSKKFLKIMFSYNNKELIINETVPNRFSPKSPDKAHLNLHINSLELGDSAVYFCASSQDNRANQPQHFGDGTRLSIL.

CDR3 nucleotide sequence: TGCAGCGTTGTTCCGAGCTCCTACGAGCAGTACTTC. As protein: CSVVPSSYEQYF. This rearrangement joins TRBV29-1 to TRBJ2-7, with D unresolved. The ends were cut back, 4 bases at V and 0 bases at J, with 7 bases in the middle. This CDR3 has 12 amino acids. CDR1 and CDR2 from the germline V gene are SQVTM and ANQGSEA.

The V and J genes are TRBV7-8 and TRBJ2-3, with D perhaps matching TRBD1 or TRBD2 (6 bases each). Looked up from germline, CDR1 is SGHVS and CDR2 is FQNEAQ. The CDR3 spans 17 residues. The V end was cut by 2 bases, the J end by 1 base, with 16 bases between. The chain's CDR3 is CASSLSSTGAGTDTQYF. The CDR3 bases are TGTGCCAGCAGCTTATCCTCGACGGGGGCGGGCACAGATACGCAGTATTTT.

This clonotype was counted between two and nine times. J is TRBJ2-3 and V is TRBV20-1, with D possibly TRBD2 on 5 matching bases. Germline V lookup: CDR1 DFQATT, CDR2 SNEGSKA (reference sequence). V was cut by 2 bases and J by 0 bases, with 6 bases left in between. The CDR3 totals 13 residues. The DNA of the CDR3 is TGCAGTGCTAGAAGGACTAGCACAGATACGCAGTATTTT. Translation: CSARRTSTDTQYF.

The genes are TRBV6-1 and TRBJ1-1; D is unclear. There are 13 residues in the CDR3. Germline CDR1 reads MNHNS; CDR2 reads SASEGT. With 1 base removed from V and 9 bases from J, the gap between germline ends came to 12 bases. DNA for the CDR3: TGTGCCAGCAGTGAAGTGAATAGGGATCAAGCTTTCTTT. This translates into CASSEVNRDQAFF.

The chain employs TRBV11-2 and TRBJ2-1; 9 bases match TRBD1. Germline V gives CDR1 SGHAT, CDR2 FQNNGV. V shed 5 bases, J shed 4 bases, and the junction held 6 bases outside the gene matches. The CDR3 loop spans 15 amino acids. DNA of the CDR3: TGTGCCAGCAGCATAGCAGGGACAGGGTACAATGAGCAGTTCTTC. It codes for CASSIAGTGYNEQFF.

CDR3 sequence: CASSLEGGGLFDEQFF. The CDR3 DNA follows: TGCGCCAGCAGCTTGGAGGGGGGTGGCTTATTCGATGAGCAGTTCTTC. This chain connects TRBV5-1 to TRBJ2-1, with D perhaps being TRBD1 or TRBD2 (6 bases each). The CDR3 contains 16 residues. Trimming cost V 0 bases and J 8 bases, with 18 bases left between them. Germline V gives CDR1 SGHRS, CDR2 YFSETQ.

The rearrangement joins TRBV24-1 to TRBJ2-5; TRBD2 matches 11 bases. CDR1 and CDR2 from the germline V gene are KGHDR and SFDVKD. The V gene end was trimmed by 3 bases and the J gene end by 2 bases; junction bases not matched to a gene: 4. The CDR3 length is 16 residues. This chain's CDR3 is CATSDRVAGGQETQYF. CDR3 DNA sequence: TGTGCCACCAGTGATCGCGTAGCGGGGGGGCAAGAGACCCAGTACTTC.

V gene TRBV7-8 combines with J gene TRBJ2-1; possible D gene TRBD1, 6 bases. Germline V lookup: CDR1 SGHVS, CDR2 FQNEAQ. CDR3 length: 14 amino acids. V lost 9 bases to trimming and J lost 4 bases, with 16 bases between them. CDR3: CASSIGGKYNEQFF. CDR3 DNA sequence: TGTGCCAGTTCAATTGGGGGCAAATACAATGAGCAGTTCTTC.

With regard to this clonotype: A much larger clonotype is one base distant, so this may be a read error. The chain has TRBV15 and TRBJ2-5; D could derive from TRBD1 or TRBD2 (6 bases each). The CDR3 covers 15 residues. The V gene's germline CDR1 is LNHNV and CDR2 YYDKDF (reference sequence). The CDR3 nucleotides read TGTGCCACCAGCAGACCAACAGGGAGGCAAGAGACCCCGTACTTC. It encodes CATSRPTGRQETPYF.

The V gene is TRBV7-3, the J gene TRBJ2-7, with TRBD1 identical over 10 bases. Trimming took 8 bases from V and 0 from J; bases not matched to a gene: 7. Germline V CDR1 and CDR2: SGHTA, FQGTGA. The CDR3 consists of 15 residues. In DNA form, the CDR3 reads TGTGCCAGCGCCTATTGGACAGGGGGCTCCTACGAGCAGTACTTC. This sequence encodes CASAYWTGGSYEQYF. The variable domain in full, completed from reference TRBV7-3 and TRBJ2-7, reads GAGVSQTPSNKVTEKGKYVELRCDPISGHTALYWYRQSLGQGPEFLIYFQGTGAADDSGLPNDRFFAVRPEGSVSTLKIQRTERGDSAVYLCASAYWTGGSYEQYFGPGTRLTVT.